These T cell receptor beta chains were read from a single sample in a study of blood T cell repertoires in COVID-19. Sequenced by immunoSEQ multiplex PCR; TCRdb stores in-frame clones only, minus some. The table lists 280,000 or so clones, around 90% of them singletons. The sample was PBMCs or T cells enriched from blood (not recorded which). The receptors originated from a woman aged 40 to 49 who had recovered from COVID-19. Each CDR3 is given without its conserved first and last residue. The order of the fields is J gene, CDR3 length, V gene, CDR3 protein.

j_gene: TRBJ2-7; len: 12; v_gene: TRBV7-2; CDR3aa: ASSLDASGYEQY
j_gene: TRBJ1-2; len: 10; v_gene: TRBV12-3/TRBV12-4; CDR3aa: ASSLATYGYT
j_gene: TRBJ2-1; len: 12; v_gene: TRBV7-7; CDR3aa: ASSDQGAVDEQF
j_gene: TRBJ1-3; len: 12; v_gene: TRBV19; CDR3aa: ASNTREAGNTIY
j_gene: TRBJ2-7; len: 13; v_gene: TRBV4-3; CDR3aa: ASSREREGSYEQY
j_gene: TRBJ2-1; len: 11; v_gene: TRBV18; CDR3aa: ASAPISTGEQF
j_gene: TRBJ2-3; len: 13; v_gene: TRBV10-3; CDR3aa: AISGAGGPTDTQY
j_gene: TRBJ1-1; len: 11; v_gene: TRBV30; CDR3aa: AWLQGLATEAF
j_gene: TRBJ2-7; len: 11; v_gene: TRBV4-3; CDR3aa: ASSQTSGYEQY
j_gene: TRBJ1-1; len: 15; v_gene: TRBV7-3; CDR3aa: ASSLTGVGRGGGEAF
j_gene: TRBJ2-5; len: 11; v_gene: TRBV6-5; CDR3aa: ASSSGYQETQY
j_gene: TRBJ2-1; len: 12; v_gene: TRBV2; CDR3aa: ARSGQGVVNEQF
j_gene: TRBJ2-3; len: 12; v_gene: TRBV24-1; CDR3aa: ATRGTYITDTQY
j_gene: TRBJ2-7; len: 14; v_gene: TRBV28; CDR3aa: ASSPGGLAASYEQY
j_gene: TRBJ1-1; len: 14; v_gene: TRBV5-1; CDR3aa: ASSLVAQGGNTEAF
j_gene: TRBJ1-1; len: 10; v_gene: TRBV5-1; CDR3aa: ASSPTGVEAF
j_gene: TRBJ2-3; len: 13; v_gene: TRBV5-1; CDR3aa: ASSFLAGGPNTQY
j_gene: TRBJ1-5; len: 13; v_gene: TRBV19; CDR3aa: ASSAGTNSNQPQH
j_gene: TRBJ1-2; len: 12; v_gene: TRBV27; CDR3aa: ASSFDRANYGYT
j_gene: TRBJ2-5; len: 11; v_gene: TRBV30; CDR3aa: AWRRTVQETQY
j_gene: TRBJ2-1; len: 9; v_gene: TRBV30; CDR3aa: ACRDSGEQF
j_gene: TRBJ1-1; len: 11; v_gene: TRBV12-3/TRBV12-4; CDR3aa: ASSFGQGAEAF
j_gene: TRBJ2-5; len: 14; v_gene: TRBV6-1; CDR3aa: ASSDPLGGPEVTQY
j_gene: TRBJ2-1; len: 9; v_gene: TRBV30; CDR3aa: ACLNWAEQF
j_gene: TRBJ2-1; len: 14; v_gene: TRBV5-5; CDR3aa: ASSLTAGGQANEQF
j_gene: TRBJ1-4; len: 12; v_gene: TRBV28; CDR3aa: ASSPGGNNEKLF
j_gene: TRBJ2-2; len: 13; v_gene: TRBV27; CDR3aa: ASRELAGGAGELF
j_gene: TRBJ2-1; len: 14; v_gene: TRBV19; CDR3aa: ASSTFIAGDPHEQF
j_gene: TRBJ1-4; len: 11; v_gene: TRBV29-1; CDR3aa: SVGQGAGEKLF
j_gene: TRBJ2-3; len: 10; v_gene: TRBV9; CDR3aa: ASSVALDTQY
j_gene: TRBJ2-1; len: 17; v_gene: TRBV3-1/TRBV3-2; CDR3aa: ASSQDHWAALSSYNEQF
j_gene: TRBJ1-1; len: 12; v_gene: TRBV28; CDR3aa: ASRFGQVNTEAF
j_gene: TRBJ2-5; len: 12; v_gene: TRBV5-1; CDR3aa: ASSLLAGGETQY
j_gene: TRBJ2-7; len: 11; v_gene: TRBV7-9; CDR3aa: ASTRAGGNEQY
j_gene: TRBJ1-5; len: 13; v_gene: TRBV20-1; CDR3aa: SASRQIYSNQPQH
j_gene: TRBJ2-1; len: 16; v_gene: TRBV28; CDR3aa: ASSVLGGGAGVGNEQF
j_gene: TRBJ2-7; len: 13; v_gene: TRBV4-3; CDR3aa: ASSRRTGGAYEQY
j_gene: TRBJ2-3; len: 15; v_gene: TRBV4-1; CDR3aa: ASSQDGTSGSTDTQY
j_gene: TRBJ2-7; len: 13; v_gene: TRBV27; CDR3aa: ASSPRDLHSYEQY
j_gene: TRBJ2-1; len: 14; v_gene: TRBV5-1; CDR3aa: ASRLGGVSGYNEQF
j_gene: TRBJ2-7; len: 12; v_gene: TRBV18; CDR3aa: ASSPSGDSYEQY
j_gene: TRBJ2-7; len: 13; v_gene: TRBV6-5; CDR3aa: ASSYGGQGMHEQY
j_gene: TRBJ2-5; len: 14; v_gene: TRBV3-1/TRBV3-2; CDR3aa: ASSRERERKQETQY
j_gene: TRBJ1-1; len: 11; v_gene: TRBV7-9; CDR3aa: ASSHGQTREAF
j_gene: TRBJ1-2; len: 12; v_gene: TRBV6-5; CDR3aa: ASSRNGQGPFET
j_gene: TRBJ1-1; len: 11; v_gene: TRBV2; CDR3aa: ASTDRGRGEAF
j_gene: TRBJ2-3; len: 13; v_gene: TRBV28; CDR3aa: ASSSRRVATDTQY
j_gene: TRBJ2-5; len: 17; v_gene: TRBV5-4; CDR3aa: ASSLAYTGNPLRQETQY
j_gene: TRBJ1-2; len: 12; v_gene: TRBV18; CDR3aa: ASPPPRGGSGYT
j_gene: TRBJ2-3; len: 13; v_gene: TRBV6-5; CDR3aa: ASSYSNLLQGTQY
j_gene: TRBJ1-2; len: 12; v_gene: TRBV28; CDR3aa: ASSLPSGGFGYT
j_gene: TRBJ2-1; len: 12; v_gene: TRBV7-2; CDR3aa: ASSPILGHNEQF
j_gene: TRBJ2-7; len: 13; v_gene: TRBV6-5; CDR3aa: ASRGFSGRTSEQY
j_gene: TRBJ2-5; len: 14; v_gene: TRBV28; CDR3aa: ASSSTGTSGGETQY
j_gene: TRBJ1-2; len: 11; v_gene: TRBV6-5; CDR3aa: ASRITGSDGYT
j_gene: TRBJ2-2; len: 17; v_gene: TRBV7-2; CDR3aa: ASSTDGGLAGTNTGELF
j_gene: TRBJ1-2; len: 13; v_gene: TRBV19; CDR3aa: ASSTVTPRSYGYT
j_gene: TRBJ1-6; len: 14; v_gene: TRBV7-2; CDR3aa: ASSSQGGGYNSPLH
j_gene: TRBJ2-3; len: 13; v_gene: TRBV18; CDR3aa: ASSPLREEVDTQY